This T cell receptor (beta chain) was sequenced for a study of siplizumab effects on memory and regulatory T cells. Sequencing was performed with immunoSEQ multiplex PCR; in TCRdb, only in-frame clones are kept and a portion is missing. The sample lists about 87,000 clones, 75% to 90% seen once, with over 12% in the top ten. The CDR3 runs 13 residues. The V end lost 8 bases, the J end lost 2 bases, and 12 bases lay between the germline ends. From germline, CDR1 is SNHLY and CDR2 FYNNEI. The chain recombines TRBV2 with TRBJ2-5, with D unresolved. This sequence originates from a human donor in good health. The sample taken for sequencing was CD4+ T cells sorted from blood. The CDR3 nucleotides are TGTGCCAGCGAGAGGTCGGAACAAGAGACCCAGTACTTC. Protein product: CASERSEQETQYF.